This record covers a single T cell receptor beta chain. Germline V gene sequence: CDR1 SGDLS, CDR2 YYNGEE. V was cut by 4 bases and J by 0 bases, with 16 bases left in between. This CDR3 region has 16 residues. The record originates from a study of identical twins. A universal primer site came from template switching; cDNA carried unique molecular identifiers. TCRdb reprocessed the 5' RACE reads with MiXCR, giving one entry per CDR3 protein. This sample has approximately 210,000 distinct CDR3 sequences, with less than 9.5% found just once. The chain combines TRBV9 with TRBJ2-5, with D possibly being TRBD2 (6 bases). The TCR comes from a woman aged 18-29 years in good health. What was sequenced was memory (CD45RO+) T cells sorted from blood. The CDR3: CASSSNSGSDQETQYF. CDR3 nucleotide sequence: TGTGCCAGCAGCTCCAATAGCGGCTCTGACCAAGAGACCCAGTACTTC. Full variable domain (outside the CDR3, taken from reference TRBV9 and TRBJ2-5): DSGVTQTPKHLITATGQRVTLRCSPRSGDLSVYWYQQSLDQGLQFLIQYYNGEERAKGNILERFSAQQFPDLHSELNLSSLELGDSALYFCASSSNSGSDQETQYFGPGTRLLVL.